These T cell receptor beta chains were read from a single sample in a study of neurological immune-mediated disorders. TCRdb independently ran MiXCR on the 5' RACE reads; one entry per CDR3 protein. Of tens of thousands of distinct CDR3 sequences listed, approximately 12% were seen once; the top ten hold around 7%. The specimen was PBMCs. These TCRs come from a male donor with HTLV-1-associated myelopathy (HAM/TSP). The CDR3 runs from the conserved cysteine through the conserved F or W. D genes are given only for firm matches. Not all rows give a size; the values are once, few, many and, for expanded clones, a class.

>many|TRBJ2-1|NA|TRBV14
TGTGCCAGCAGCAACCTCCAGGGTCCCTACAATGAGCAGTTCTTC
CASSNLQGPYNEQFF
>many|TRBJ1-4|NA|TRBV7-9
TGTGCCAGCAGCCTACTCCCGGGAGGTGAAAAACTGTTTTTT
CASSLLPGGEKLFF
>few|TRBJ2-2|NA|TRBV6-2/TRBV6-3
TGTGCCAGCAGCCCTGGGCGGGGTAGGGCCCCACCGAACACCGGGGAGCTGTTTTTT
CASSPGRGRAPPNTGELFF
>many|TRBJ1-3|NA|TRBV7-2
TGTGCCAGCAGCTTAGCAGTCTCTGGAAACACCATATATTTT
CASSLAVSGNTIYF
>many|TRBJ2-2|NA|TRBV11-3
TGTGCCAGCAGCCCCGGACAGAACACCGGGGAGCTGTTTTTT
CASSPGQNTGELFF
>many|TRBJ1-4|NA|TRBV20-1
TGCAGTGCCGGTGCATCCACTAATGAAAAACTGTTTTTT
CSAGASTNEKLFF
>many|TRBJ2-3|NA|TRBV6-1
TGTGCCAGCAGTGAACCGATTCCGGATACGCAGTATTTT
CASSEPIPDTQYF
>many|TRBJ1-6|NA|TRBV20-1
TGCAGTGCTGTGTTCCTGAGCTCCTATAATTCACCCCTCCACTTT
CSAVFLSSYNSPLHF
>NA|TRBJ1-5|NA|TRBV12-3/TRBV12-4
TGTGCCAGCAGTGCGTATACTCGGCGGAATAGCAATCAGCCCCAGCATTTT
CASSAYTRRNSNQPQHF
>many|TRBJ2-5|NA|TRBV5-1
TGCGCCAGCAGCTTACTACAGCAAGAGACCCAGTACTTC
CASSLLQQETQYF
>many|TRBJ2-3|TRBD2|TRBV5-6
TGTGCCAGCAGCTCACGAGGACTAGCGGGGGTAGATACGCAGTATTTT
CASSSRGLAGVDTQYF
>many|TRBJ1-6|NA|TRBV6-5
TGTGCCAGCAGACAGCTTAATTCACCCCTCCACTTT
CASRQLNSPLHF
>NA|TRBJ1-5|TRBD1|TRBV19
TGTGCCAGTAGCCTCGGACAGGATGGGGGCAATCAGCCCCAGCATTTT
CASSLGQDGGNQPQHF